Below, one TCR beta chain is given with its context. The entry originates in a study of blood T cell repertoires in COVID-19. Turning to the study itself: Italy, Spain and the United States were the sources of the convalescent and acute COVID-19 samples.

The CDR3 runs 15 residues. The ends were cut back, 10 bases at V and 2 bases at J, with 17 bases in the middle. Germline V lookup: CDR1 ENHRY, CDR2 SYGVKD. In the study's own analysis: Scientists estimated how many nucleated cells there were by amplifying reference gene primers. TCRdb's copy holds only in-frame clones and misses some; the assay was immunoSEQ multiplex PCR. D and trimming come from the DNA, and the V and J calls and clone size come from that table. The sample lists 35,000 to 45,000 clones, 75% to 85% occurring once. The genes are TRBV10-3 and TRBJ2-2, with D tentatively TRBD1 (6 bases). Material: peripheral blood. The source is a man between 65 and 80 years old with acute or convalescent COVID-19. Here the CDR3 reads CASLGLDRNTGELFF. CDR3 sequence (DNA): TGTGCCAGCTTGGGGCTGGACAGAAACACCGGGGAGCTGTTTTTT.